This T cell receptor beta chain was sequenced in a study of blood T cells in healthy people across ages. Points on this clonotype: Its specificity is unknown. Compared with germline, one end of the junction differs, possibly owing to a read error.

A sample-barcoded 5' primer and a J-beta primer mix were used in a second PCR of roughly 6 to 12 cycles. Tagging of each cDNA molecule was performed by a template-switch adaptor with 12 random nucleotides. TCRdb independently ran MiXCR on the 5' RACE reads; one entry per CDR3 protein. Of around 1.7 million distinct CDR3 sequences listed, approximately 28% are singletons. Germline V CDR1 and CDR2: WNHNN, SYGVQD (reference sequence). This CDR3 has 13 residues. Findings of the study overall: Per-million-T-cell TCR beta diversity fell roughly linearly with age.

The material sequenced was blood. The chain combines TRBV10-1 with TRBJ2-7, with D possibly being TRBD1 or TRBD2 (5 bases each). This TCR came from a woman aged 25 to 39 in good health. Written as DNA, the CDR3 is TGCGCCGGCAGTCCGGGACGAGCCTACGAGCAGTACTTC. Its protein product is CAGSPGRAYEQYF.